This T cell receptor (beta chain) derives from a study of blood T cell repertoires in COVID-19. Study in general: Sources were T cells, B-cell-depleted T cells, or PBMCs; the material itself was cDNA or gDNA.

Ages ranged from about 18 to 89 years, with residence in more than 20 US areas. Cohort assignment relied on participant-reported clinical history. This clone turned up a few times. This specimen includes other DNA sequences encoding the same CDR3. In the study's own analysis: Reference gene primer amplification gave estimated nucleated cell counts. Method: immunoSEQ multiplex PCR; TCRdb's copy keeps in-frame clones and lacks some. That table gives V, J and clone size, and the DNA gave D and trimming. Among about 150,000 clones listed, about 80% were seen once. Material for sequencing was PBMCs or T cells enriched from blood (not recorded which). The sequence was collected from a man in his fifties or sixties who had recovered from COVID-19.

This chain's CDR3 is CASSPNRGTEAFF. CDR3 bases: TGTGCCAGCTCACCAAACAGGGGGACTGAAGCTTTCTTT. The V call is TRBV18, the J call TRBJ1-1, with TRBD1 matching 8 bases. Germline V gene data show CDR1 as KGHSH and CDR2 as LQKENI. J lost 5 bases, V lost 2 bases, and 1 base had no gene match. This CDR3 has 13 residues.